The TCR beta chain under discussion was sequenced for a study of blood T cell repertoires in COVID-19. Across the whole study: Acute and convalescent COVID-19 specimens originated in the United States, Italy and Spain. PBMCs, B-cell-depleted T cells, or T cells were the source of the cDNA or gDNA that made up the material.

Under the authors' procedure: Amplifying reference gene primers gave estimates of nucleated cell counts. Measured with immunoSEQ multiplex PCR; TCRdb has only the in-frame clones, and not every one. The D gene and trimming were derived from the DNA, and the V and J assignments and clone size from that table. Of some 310,000 clones listed, around 91% are singletons. In germline, CDR1 is KGHSH, CDR2 LQKENI. V was pared by 2 bases and J by 5 bases, with 13 bases between. The CDR3 has 14 residues. Seattle participants joined during active infection and were tracked over time. The chain carries TRBV18 and TRBJ2-7; weak D call: TRBD1 (6 bases). This sequence was found in a woman between 35 and 50 years old with COVID-19, enrolled during active disease. What was sequenced was peripheral blood. CDR3 DNA sequence: TGTGCCAGCTCACCAAGGGTTTCAGGGGACGAGCAGTACTTC. It translates to CASSPRVSGDEQYF.